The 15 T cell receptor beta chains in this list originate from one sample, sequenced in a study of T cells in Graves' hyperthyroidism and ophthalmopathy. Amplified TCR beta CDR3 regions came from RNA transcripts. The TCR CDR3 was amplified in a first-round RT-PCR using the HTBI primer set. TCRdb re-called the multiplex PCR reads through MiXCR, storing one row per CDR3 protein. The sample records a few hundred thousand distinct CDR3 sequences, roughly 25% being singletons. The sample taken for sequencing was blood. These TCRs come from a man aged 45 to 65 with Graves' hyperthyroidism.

The DNA of the CDR3 is TGTGCCAGCAGCGGCCGACAGGGGTTAACGGAGAACACTGAAGCTTTCTTT. Translation gives CASSGRQGLTENTEAFF. The chain links TRBV11-3 to TRBJ1-1; 8 bases match TRBD1. The CDR3 contains 17 residues. Germline V CDR1 and CDR2: SGHNT, YENEEA. The V and J ends lost 5 bases and 1 base, in that order; junction bases with no gene match: 12.

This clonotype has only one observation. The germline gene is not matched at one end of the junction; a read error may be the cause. CDR3 DNA: TGCGCCAGCAGCTGGCCCCTGGCTAGCGGGAGCCGCAATGAGCGGTTCTTC. As protein: CASSWPLASGSRNERFF. This chain connects TRBV5-1 to TRBJ2-1; 10 bases align to TRBD2. CDR3 size: 17 residues. Looked up from germline, CDR1 is SGHRS and CDR2 is YFSETQ.

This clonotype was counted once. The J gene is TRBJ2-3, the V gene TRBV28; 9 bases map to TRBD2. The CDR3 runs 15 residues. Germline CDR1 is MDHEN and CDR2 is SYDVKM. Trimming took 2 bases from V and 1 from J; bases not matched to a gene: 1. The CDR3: CASSLIAGGTDTQYF. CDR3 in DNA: TGTGCCAGCAGTTTAATAGCGGGGGGCACAGATACGCAGTATTTT. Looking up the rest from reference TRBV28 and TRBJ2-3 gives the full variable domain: DVKVTQSSRYLVKRTGEKVFLECVQDMDHENMFWYRQDPGLGLRLIYFSYDVKMKEKGDIPEGYSVSREKKERFSLILESASTNQTSMYLCASSLIAGGTDTQYFGPGTRLTVL.

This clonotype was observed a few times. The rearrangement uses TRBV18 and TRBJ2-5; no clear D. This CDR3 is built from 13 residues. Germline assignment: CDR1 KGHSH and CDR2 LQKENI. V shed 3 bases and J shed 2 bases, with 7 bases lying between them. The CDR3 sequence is CASSPALQETQYF. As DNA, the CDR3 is TGTGCCAGCTCACCCGCCTTACAAGAGACCCAGTACTTC.

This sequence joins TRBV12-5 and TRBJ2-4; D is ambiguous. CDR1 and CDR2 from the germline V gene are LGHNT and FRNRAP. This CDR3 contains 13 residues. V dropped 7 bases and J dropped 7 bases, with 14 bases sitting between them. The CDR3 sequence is CASAQFGDNIQYF. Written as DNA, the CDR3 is TGTGCTAGTGCTCAATTTGGGGATAACATTCAGTACTTC. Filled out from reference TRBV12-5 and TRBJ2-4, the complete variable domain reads DARVTQTPRHKVTEMGQEVTMRCQPILGHNTVFWYRQTMMQGLELLAYFRNRAPLDDSGMPKDRFSAEMPDATLATLKIQPSEPRDSAVYFCASAQFGDNIQYFGAGTRLSVL.

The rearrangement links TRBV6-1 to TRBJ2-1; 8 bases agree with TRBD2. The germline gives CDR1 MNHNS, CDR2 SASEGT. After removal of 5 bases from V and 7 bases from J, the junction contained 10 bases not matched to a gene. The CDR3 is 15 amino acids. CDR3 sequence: CASSPLSGSTNEQFF. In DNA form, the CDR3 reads TGTGCCAGCAGTCCACTCAGCGGGAGTACGAATGAGCAGTTCTTC.

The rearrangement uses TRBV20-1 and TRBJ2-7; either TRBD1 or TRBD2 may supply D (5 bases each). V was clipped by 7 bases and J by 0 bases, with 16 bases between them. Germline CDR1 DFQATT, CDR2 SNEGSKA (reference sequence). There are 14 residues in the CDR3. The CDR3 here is CSGRGDEHSYEQYF. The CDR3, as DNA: TGCAGTGGGAGAGGGGACGAACACTCCTACGAGCAGTACTTC.

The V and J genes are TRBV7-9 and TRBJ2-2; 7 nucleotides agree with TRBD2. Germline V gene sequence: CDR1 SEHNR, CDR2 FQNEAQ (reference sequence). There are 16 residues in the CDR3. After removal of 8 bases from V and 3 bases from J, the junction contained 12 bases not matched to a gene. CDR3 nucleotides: TGTGCCAGCGACCCCGGGGCTAGCGGAGACACCGGGGAGCTGTTTTTT. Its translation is CASDPGASGDTGELFF. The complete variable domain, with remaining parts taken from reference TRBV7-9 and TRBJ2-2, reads DTGVSQNPRHKITKRGQNVTFRCDPISEHNRLYWYRQTLGQGPEFLTYFQNEAQLEKSRLLSDRFSAERPKGSFSTLEIQRTEQGDSAMYLCASDPGASGDTGELFFGEGSRLTVL.

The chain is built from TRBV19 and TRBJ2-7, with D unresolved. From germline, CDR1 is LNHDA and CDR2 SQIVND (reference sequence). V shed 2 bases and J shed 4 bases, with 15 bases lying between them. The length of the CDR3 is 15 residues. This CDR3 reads CASSINGDSSYEQYF. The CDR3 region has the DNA TGTGCCAGTAGTATAAACGGAGACTCATCATACGAGCAGTACTTC.

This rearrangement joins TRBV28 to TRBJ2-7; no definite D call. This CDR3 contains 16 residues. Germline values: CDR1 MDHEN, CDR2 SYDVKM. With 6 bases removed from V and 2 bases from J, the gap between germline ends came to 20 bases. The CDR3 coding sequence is TGTGCCAGCAGCCAAGAAGGGAAAACCAAGGCCTACGAGCAGTACTTC. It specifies CASSQEGKTKAYEQYF.

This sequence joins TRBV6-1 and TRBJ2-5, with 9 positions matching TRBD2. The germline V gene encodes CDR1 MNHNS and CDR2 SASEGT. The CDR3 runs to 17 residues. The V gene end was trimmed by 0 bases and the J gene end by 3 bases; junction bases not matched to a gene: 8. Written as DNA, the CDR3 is TGTGCCAGCAGTGAAGCGTGGAGCGGGAGGCCTAAAGAGACCCAGTACTTC. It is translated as CASSEAWSGRPKETQYF.

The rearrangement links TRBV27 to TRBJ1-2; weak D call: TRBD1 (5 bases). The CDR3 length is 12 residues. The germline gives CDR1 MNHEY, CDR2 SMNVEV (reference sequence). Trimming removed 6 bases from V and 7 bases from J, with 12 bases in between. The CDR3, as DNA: TGTGCCAGCAGGGCAGGGTTTAGTGGCTACACCTTC. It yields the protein CASRAGFSGYTF.

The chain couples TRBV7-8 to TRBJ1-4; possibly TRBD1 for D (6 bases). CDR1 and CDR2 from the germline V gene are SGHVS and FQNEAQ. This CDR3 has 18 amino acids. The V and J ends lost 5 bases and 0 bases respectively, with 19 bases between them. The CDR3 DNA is TGTGCCAGCAGCGCTTTGGCGGGAGGGGGAGCAACTAATGAAAAACTGTTTTTT. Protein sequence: CASSALAGGGATNEKLFF.

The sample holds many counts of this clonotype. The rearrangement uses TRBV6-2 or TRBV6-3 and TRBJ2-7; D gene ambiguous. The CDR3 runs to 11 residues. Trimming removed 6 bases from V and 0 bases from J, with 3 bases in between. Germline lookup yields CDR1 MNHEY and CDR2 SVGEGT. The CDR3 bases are TGTGCCAGCAGCGACTCCTACGAGCAGTACTTC. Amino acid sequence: CASSDSYEQYF.

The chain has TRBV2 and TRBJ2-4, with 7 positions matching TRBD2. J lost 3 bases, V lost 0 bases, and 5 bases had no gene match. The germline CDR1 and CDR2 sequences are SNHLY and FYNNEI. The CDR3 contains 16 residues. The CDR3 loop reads CASSEANRGVKNIQYF. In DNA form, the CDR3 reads TGTGCCAGCAGTGAAGCGAATCGGGGGGTCAAAAACATTCAGTACTTC. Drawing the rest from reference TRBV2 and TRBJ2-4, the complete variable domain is EPEVTQTPSHQVTQMGQEVILRCVPISNHLYFYWYRQILGQKVEFLVSFYNNEISEKSEIFDDQFSVERPDGSNFTLKIRSTKLEDSAMYFCASSEANRGVKNIQYFGAGTRLSVL.